Listed below are T cell receptor beta chains from one sample, sequenced in a study of blood T cell repertoires in COVID-19. The assay was immunoSEQ multiplex PCR, and TCRdb's table has in-frame clones only and misses some. The data show around 250,000 clones, 86% seen once. Sample: peripheral blood. The receptors originated from a man between 60 and 75 years old with acute or convalescent COVID-19. Both conserved end residues are part of each CDR3. D genes are given only for firm matches. Clone size, where shown, is once, few, many, or a class for clones that have expanded.

TRBD1	TRBV19	once	TRBJ1-1	TGTGCCAGTAGTACCCCGACAGGGTGGGGAAACACTGAAGCTTTCTTT	CASSTPTGWGNTEAFF
TRBD1	TRBV7-9	NA	TRBJ2-7	TGTGCCAGCAGCCTAGGACAGGGTGGGGTCGGCGAGCAGTACTTC	CASSLGQGGVGEQYF
TRBD1	TRBV28	NA	TRBJ1-1	TGTGCCAGCAGTTTATCGTTTGGGACAGGGGTCACTGAAGCTTTCTTT	CASSLSFGTGVTEAFF
TRBD2	TRBV7-8	NA	TRBJ2-5	TGTGCCAGCAGCTCGCTGGGACTAGCGGCGTACCAAGAGACCCAGTACTTC	CASSSLGLAAYQETQYF
TRBD2	TRBV20-1	NA	TRBJ2-5	TGCAGTGCTAGTAAACGGGAGGTATCAGAGACCCAGTACTTC	CSASKREVSETQYF
NA	TRBV12-3/TRBV12-4	NA	TRBJ2-7	TGTGCCAGCAGTGGGGACATTTACGAGCAGTACTTC	CASSGDIYEQYF
TRBD1	TRBV6-6	NA	TRBJ1-1	TGTGCCAGCAGTCCACAGGGGGCGATCTCTATGAACACTGAAGCTTTCTTT	CASSPQGAISMNTEAFF
NA	TRBV5-1	NA	TRBJ1-6	TGCGCCAGCAGCTCAAGCTGGAATTCACCCCTCCACTTT	CASSSSWNSPLHF
NA	TRBV3-1/TRBV3-2	NA	TRBJ1-3	TGTGCCAGCAGCCAAGACGTCGACACCATATATTTT	CASSQDVDTIYF
NA	TRBV19	NA	TRBJ2-5	TGTGCCAGTAGTATAGATGACGGGGGGCGGTCCGGACAAGAGACCCAGTACTTC	CASSIDDGGRSGQETQYF
NA	TRBV29-1	NA	TRBJ1-1	TGCAGCGTCTCAGGGCCGAACACTGAAGCTTTCTTT	CSVSGPNTEAFF
TRBD1	TRBV5-1	NA	TRBJ2-5	TGCGCCAGCAGCCCCCGGGACAGACAGACCCAGTACTTC	CASSPRDRQTQYF
NA	TRBV7-9	NA	TRBJ1-2	TGTGCCAGCAGCTTAGGGGGTCTTGACAGAGGCGGCTACACCTTC	CASSLGGLDRGGYTF
TRBD2	TRBV19	NA	TRBJ2-5	TGTGCCAGTAGTATCGCGACTAGCGGGAGCGGAGAGACCCAGTACTTC	CASSIATSGSGETQYF
NA	TRBV9	NA	TRBJ1-1	TGTGCCAGCAGCTCCCAGACTGGCACTGAAGCTTTCTTT	CASSSQTGTEAFF
NA	TRBV21-1	NA	TRBJ1-5	TGTGCCAGCAGGCCGGGAGGGGGCATCAATCAGCCCCAGCATTTT	CASRPGGGINQPQHF
NA	TRBV3-1/TRBV3-2	NA	TRBJ2-2	TGTGCCAGCAGCCAAGGGAGTGCCGGGGAGCTGTTTTTT	CASSQGSAGELFF
TRBD2	TRBV19	NA	TRBJ2-3	TGTGCCAGTAGTATACGGGGGGGCACAGATACGCAGTATTTT	CASSIRGGTDTQYF
NA	TRBV5-1	NA	TRBJ2-5	TGCGCCAGCAGCCCGGCCGGGGGTCAAGAGACCCAGTACTTC	CASSPAGGQETQYF
NA	TRBV7-9	NA	TRBJ2-3	TGTGCCAGCGAACTAAGCACAGATACGCAGTATTTT	CASELSTDTQYF
NA	TRBV4-3	NA	TRBJ2-5	TGCGCCAGCAGCCAAGATCGGGAGGAGACCCAGTACTTC	CASSQDREETQYF
TRBD2	TRBV28	NA	TRBJ2-3	TGTGCCAGCAGTTACGGTGCGGGAGGTGGCACAGATACGCAGTATTTT	CASSYGAGGGTDTQYF
NA	TRBV20-1	NA	TRBJ1-4	TGCAGTGCTAGTCCGCTCGACAGGTACACTAATGAAAAACTGTTTTTT	CSASPLDRYTNEKLFF
NA	TRBV28	NA	TRBJ1-5	TGTGCCAGCAGTCAACAGGGATCGTCTCAGCCCCAGCATTTT	CASSQQGSSQPQHF
TRBD1	TRBV15	NA	TRBJ1-2	TGTGCCACCAGCAGATCCACAGGGGAAGCTGGCTACACCTTC	CATSRSTGEAGYTF
NA	TRBV5-6	NA	TRBJ2-5	TGTGCCAGCAGCCCCGTAGGCGGAGGAGGGCATGGGGAGACCCAGTACTTC	CASSPVGGGGHGETQYF
TRBD1	TRBV7-6	once	TRBJ2-5	TGTGCCAGCAGCTTAGGGGACAGGGAACGGCAAGAGACCCAGTACTTC	CASSLGDRERQETQYF
TRBD2	TRBV6-5	NA	TRBJ2-6	TGTGCCAGCAGTTTAGCGGGAGCTGGGGCCAACGTCCTGACTTTC	CASSLAGAGANVLTF
TRBD1	TRBV27	NA	TRBJ1-2	TGTGCCAGCAGACGGACAGGGGAGGACGGCTACACCTTC	CASRRTGEDGYTF
NA	TRBV14	few	TRBJ1-1	TGTGCCAGCAGCCAAGATTTCAGGGGAGAAGCTTTCTTT	CASSQDFRGEAFF
NA	TRBV14	NA	TRBJ2-7	TGTGCCAGCAGCCAGAGAGCGGGTACGCGGAAAACCGAGCAGTACTTC	CASSQRAGTRKTEQYF
NA	TRBV5-4	NA	TRBJ2-1	TGTGCCAGCAGCCCGGACGGGACTTCTCACAATGAGCAGTTCTTC	CASSPDGTSHNEQFF
TRBD1	TRBV5-6	NA	TRBJ1-2	TGTGCCAGCAGCTTGTACGGACAGGGGGGCTACACCTTC	CASSLYGQGGYTF
NA	TRBV4-2	once	TRBJ2-7	TGTGCCAGCAGCCACCCGGGACAAGCCTACGAGCAGTACTTC	CASSHPGQAYEQYF
TRBD2	TRBV18	once	TRBJ2-7	TGTGCCAGCTCACCATCCGGGAGGCGGACCTACGAGCAGTACTTC	CASSPSGRRTYEQYF
TRBD2	TRBV7-2	NA	TRBJ2-1	TGTGCCAGCAGCCGGTATGGTAGCGGGATTTCCTACAATGAGCAGTTCTTC	CASSRYGSGISYNEQFF
NA	TRBV9	NA	TRBJ2-1	TGTGCCAGCAGCGTAAATAGCGGAGGCTCCTACAATGAGCAGTTCTTC	CASSVNSGGSYNEQFF
NA	TRBV15	NA	TRBJ2-3	TGTGCCACCAGCAGAGATAGTAGTAGCACAGATACGCAGTATTTT	CATSRDSSSTDTQYF
TRBD1	TRBV7-2	NA	TRBJ2-5	TGTGCCAGCAGCATCGACGGGACAGGGGGACAGACCCAGTACTTC	CASSIDGTGGQTQYF
NA	TRBV5-1	NA	TRBJ2-7	TGCGCCAGCAGCGACTACACCGAGCAGTACTTC	CASSDYTEQYF
TRBD1	TRBV9	NA	TRBJ1-3	TGTGCCAGCAGCGTTTTCGACAGGGCGTCCTCTGGAAACACCATATATTTT	CASSVFDRASSGNTIYF
NA	TRBV9	NA	TRBJ2-3	TGTGCCAGCAGCGAAAAACCGGGACACGGAGATTCTAGCACAGATACGCAGTATTTT	CASSEKPGHGDSSTDTQYF
TRBD1	TRBV19	NA	TRBJ1-2	TGTGCCAGTAGTATCGGACAGGTCTATGGCTACACCTTC	CASSIGQVYGYTF
TRBD1	TRBV4-1	NA	TRBJ1-5	TGCGCCAGCAGCCGAGGACAGGGGAATCAGCCCCAGCATTTT	CASSRGQGNQPQHF
NA	TRBV28	NA	TRBJ1-5	TGTGCCAGCAGTCCCCCCGGGGAGGGAAGCCAGCCCCAGCATTTT	CASSPPGEGSQPQHF
NA	TRBV5-5	NA	TRBJ2-7	TGTGCCAGCAGCCCGGAGCTCGGCAGGGAATCCTACGAGCAGTACTTC	CASSPELGRESYEQYF
NA	TRBV5-1	NA	TRBJ2-2	TGCGCCAGCAGCCAAAACCCCGGGACTCGAAACACCGGGGAGCTGTTTTTT	CASSQNPGTRNTGELFF
TRBD1	TRBV28	NA	TRBJ1-6	TGTGCCAGCAGTCCCCAACCGACAGGGGGTTATAATTCACCCCTCCACTTT	CASSPQPTGGYNSPLHF
TRBD2	TRBV18	once	TRBJ2-2	TGTGCCAGCTCACCAAGGGAGGGAGCCACCGGGGAGCTGTTTTTT	CASSPREGATGELFF